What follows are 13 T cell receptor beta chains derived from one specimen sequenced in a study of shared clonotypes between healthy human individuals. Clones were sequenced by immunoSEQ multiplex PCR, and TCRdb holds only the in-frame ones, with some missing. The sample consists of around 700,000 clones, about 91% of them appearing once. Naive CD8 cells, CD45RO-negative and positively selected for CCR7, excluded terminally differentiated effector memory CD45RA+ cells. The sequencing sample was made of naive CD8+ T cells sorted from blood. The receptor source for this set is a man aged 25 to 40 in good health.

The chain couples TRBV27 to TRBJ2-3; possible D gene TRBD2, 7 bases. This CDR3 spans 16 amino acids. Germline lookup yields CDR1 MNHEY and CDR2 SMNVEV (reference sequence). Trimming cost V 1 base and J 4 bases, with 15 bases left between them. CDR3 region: CASSLLGGGRADTQYF. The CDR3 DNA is TGTGCCAGCAGTTTATTAGGGGGTGGGAGGGCAGATACGCAGTATTTT.

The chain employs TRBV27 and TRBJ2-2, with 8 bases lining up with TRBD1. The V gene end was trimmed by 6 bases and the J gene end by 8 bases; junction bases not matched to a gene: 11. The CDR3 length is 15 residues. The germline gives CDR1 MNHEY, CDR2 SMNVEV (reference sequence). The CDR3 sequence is CASSLSGGRAGELFF. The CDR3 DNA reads TGTGCCAGCAGCCTATCAGGGGGCAGGGCGGGGGAGCTGTTTTTT.

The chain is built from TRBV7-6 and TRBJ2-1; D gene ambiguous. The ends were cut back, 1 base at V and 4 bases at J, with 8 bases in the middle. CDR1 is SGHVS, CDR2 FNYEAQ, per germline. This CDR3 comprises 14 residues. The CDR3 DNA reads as TGTGCCAGCAGCTTAGAGACAATGTACAATGAGCAGTTCTTC. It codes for CASSLETMYNEQFF.

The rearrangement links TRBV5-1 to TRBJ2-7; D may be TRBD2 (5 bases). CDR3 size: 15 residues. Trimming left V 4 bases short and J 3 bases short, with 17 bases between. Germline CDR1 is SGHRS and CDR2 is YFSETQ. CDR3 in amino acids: CASSSLRENSYEQYF. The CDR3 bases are TGCGCCAGCAGCAGTCTCCGGGAAAATAGCTACGAGCAGTACTTC.

The CDR3 bases are TGCAGCGTCTACCCAACTAGCGGGAGTGGAAATGAGCAGTTCTTC. This encodes CSVYPTSGSGNEQFF. The genes are TRBV29-1 and TRBJ2-1; 11 positions agree with TRBD2. The ends lost 6 bases at V and 7 bases at J; junction bases unmatched: 11. CDR3 size: 15 residues. The V gene's germline CDR1 is SQVTM and CDR2 ANQGSEA.

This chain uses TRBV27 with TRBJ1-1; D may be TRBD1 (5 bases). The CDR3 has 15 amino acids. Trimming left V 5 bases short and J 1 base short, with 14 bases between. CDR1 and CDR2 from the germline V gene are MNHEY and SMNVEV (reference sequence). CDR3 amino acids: CASSPPRGPNTEAFF. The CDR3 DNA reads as TGTGCCAGCAGTCCGCCCCGGGGCCCGAACACTGAAGCTTTCTTT.

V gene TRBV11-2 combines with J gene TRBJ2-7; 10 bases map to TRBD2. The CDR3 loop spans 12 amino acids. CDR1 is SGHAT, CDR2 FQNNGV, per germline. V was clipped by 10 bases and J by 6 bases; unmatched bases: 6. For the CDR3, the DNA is TGTGCCAACATAGCGGGAGGTAGCGAGCAGTACTTC. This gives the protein CANIAGGSEQYF.

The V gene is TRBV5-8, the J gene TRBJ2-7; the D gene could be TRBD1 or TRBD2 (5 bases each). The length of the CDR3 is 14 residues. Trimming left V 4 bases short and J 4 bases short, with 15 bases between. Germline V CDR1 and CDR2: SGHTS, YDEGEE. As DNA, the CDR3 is TGTGCCAGCAGCCTCCGGGACCAAACTTACGAGCAGTACTTC. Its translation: CASSLRDQTYEQYF.

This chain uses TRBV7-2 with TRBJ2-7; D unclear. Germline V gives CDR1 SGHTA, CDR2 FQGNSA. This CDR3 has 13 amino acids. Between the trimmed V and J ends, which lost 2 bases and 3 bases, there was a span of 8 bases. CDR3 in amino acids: CASSLPNIYEQYF. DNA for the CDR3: TGTGCCAGCAGCTTACCAAACATCTACGAGCAGTACTTC.

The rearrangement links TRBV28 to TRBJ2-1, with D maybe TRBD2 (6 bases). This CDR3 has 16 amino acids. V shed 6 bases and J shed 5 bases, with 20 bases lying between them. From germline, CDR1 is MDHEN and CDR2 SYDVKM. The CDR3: CASSLGPSATHNEQFF. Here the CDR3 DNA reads TGTGCCAGCAGCCTAGGACCTAGCGCGACTCACAATGAGCAGTTCTTC.

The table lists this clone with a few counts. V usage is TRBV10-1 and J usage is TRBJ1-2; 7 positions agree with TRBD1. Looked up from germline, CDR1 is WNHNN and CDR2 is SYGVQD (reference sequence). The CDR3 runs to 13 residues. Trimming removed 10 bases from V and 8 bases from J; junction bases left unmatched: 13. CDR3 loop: CATRTRDSPGYTF. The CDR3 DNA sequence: TGCGCCACGAGAACAAGGGACAGCCCAGGCTACACCTTC.

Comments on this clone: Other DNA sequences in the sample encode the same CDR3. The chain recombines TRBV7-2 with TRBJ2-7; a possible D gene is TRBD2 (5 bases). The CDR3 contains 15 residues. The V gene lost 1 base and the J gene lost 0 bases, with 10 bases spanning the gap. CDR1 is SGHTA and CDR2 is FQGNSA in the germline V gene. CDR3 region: CASSLGLASSYEQYF. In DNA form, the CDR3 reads TGTGCCAGCAGCTTAGGGTTAGCGAGCTCCTACGAGCAGTACTTC.

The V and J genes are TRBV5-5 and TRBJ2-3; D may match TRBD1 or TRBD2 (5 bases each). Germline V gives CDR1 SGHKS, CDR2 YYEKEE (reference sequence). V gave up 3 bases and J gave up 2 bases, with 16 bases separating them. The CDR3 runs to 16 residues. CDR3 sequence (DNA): TGTGCCAGCAGCTCTGAGGGGATTCGGGTCACAGATACGCAGTATTTT. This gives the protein CASSSEGIRVTDTQYF. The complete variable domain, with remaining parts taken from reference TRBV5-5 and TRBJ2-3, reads DAGVTQSPTHLIKTRGQQVTLRCSPISGHKSVSWYQQVLGQGPQFIFQYYEKEERGRGNFPDRFSARQFPNYSSELNVNALLLGDSALYLCASSSEGIRVTDTQYFGPGTRLTVL.